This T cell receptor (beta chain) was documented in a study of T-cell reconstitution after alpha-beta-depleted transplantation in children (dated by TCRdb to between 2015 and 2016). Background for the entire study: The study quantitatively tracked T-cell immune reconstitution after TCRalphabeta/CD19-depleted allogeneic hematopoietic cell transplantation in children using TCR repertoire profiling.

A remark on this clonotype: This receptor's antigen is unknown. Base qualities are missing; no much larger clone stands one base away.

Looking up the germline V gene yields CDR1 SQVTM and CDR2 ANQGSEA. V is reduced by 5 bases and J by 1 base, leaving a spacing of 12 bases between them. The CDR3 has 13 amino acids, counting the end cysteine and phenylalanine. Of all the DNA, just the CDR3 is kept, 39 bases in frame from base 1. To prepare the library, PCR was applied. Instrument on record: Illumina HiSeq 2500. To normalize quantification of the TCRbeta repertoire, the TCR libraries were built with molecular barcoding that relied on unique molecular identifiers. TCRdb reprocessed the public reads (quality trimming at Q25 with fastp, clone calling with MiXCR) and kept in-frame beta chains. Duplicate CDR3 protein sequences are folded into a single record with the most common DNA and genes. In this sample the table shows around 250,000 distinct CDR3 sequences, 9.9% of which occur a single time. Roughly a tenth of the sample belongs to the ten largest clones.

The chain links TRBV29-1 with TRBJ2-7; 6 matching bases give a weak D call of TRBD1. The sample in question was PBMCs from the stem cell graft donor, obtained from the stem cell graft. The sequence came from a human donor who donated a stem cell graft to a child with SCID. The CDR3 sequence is CSVWTEYSYEQYF. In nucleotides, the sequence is TGCAGCGTTTGGACAGAGTATTCCTACGAGCAGTACTTC.